One and the same sample provided the 2 T cell receptor beta chains below, sequenced in a study of T-cell reconstitution after alpha-beta-depleted transplantation in children (dated by TCRdb to about 2016). The library was built by means of PCR. The instrument given in TCRdb is Illumina HiSeq 2500. TCR library preparation used molecular barcoding, with unique molecular identifiers applied to normalize quantification of the TCRbeta repertoire. TCRdb ran its own pipeline on the public reads, namely fastp trimming at Q25 and MiXCR clone calling, and kept in-frame beta chains. Here each entry gathers all rows of one CDR3 protein and keeps the most common genes and DNA. The table for this sample lists fewer than 550,000 distinct CDR3 sequences; roughly an eighth of them were counted only once. The top ten clones comprise 12% to 15% of the sample. The treatment or condition tag for this specimen amounts to: allogeneic hematopoietic cell transplantation with graft depleted of TCRalphabeta T cells and CD19 B cells.

Sequencing used PBMCs, mostly from graft donor cells, obtained 180 days after TCRalphabeta/CD19-depleted stem cell transplant. The source is a female patient aged 2-9 years who had a stem cell transplant for aplastic anemia, so the T cells may come from the graft donor.

The rearrangement uses TRBV12-3 or TRBV12-4 and TRBJ1-1, with D perhaps TRBD1 (5 bases). The CDR3 runs to 14 residues. With 3 bases removed from V and 0 bases from J, the gap between germline ends came to 8 bases. As DNA, the CDR3 is TGTGCCAGCAGTTTTGGACACATGAACACTGAAGCTTTCTTT. Amino acids: CASSFGHMNTEAFF.

This clonotype was seen many times. The V call is TRBV12-3 or TRBV12-4, the J call TRBJ2-7, with unresolved D. Trimming left V 4 bases short and J 3 bases short, with 4 bases between. The CDR3 sequence is 11 residues long. CDR3 DNA: TGTGCCAGCAGTTCGTACTACGAGCAGTACTTC. It codes for CASSSYYEQYF.